These 15 T cell receptor beta chains originate from one sample sequenced in a study of STAT3 mutations in large granular lymphocyte leukemia (dated by TCRdb to between 2019 and 2020). Library creation used the immunoSEQ multiplex PCR assay. TCRdb's version of the immuneACCESS table is confined to in-frame rearrangements and falls short of the full clone set. An unresolved V gene accounts for under half of the shortfall where checked; the remainder is of unknown origin. Recorded for this sample are 30,000 to 35,000 clones; 65% to 80% of them occurred a single time. The top ten clones comprise approximately 28% of the sample. Their antigens are not known. Here is what the overall study found, with its caveats: Every T-LGLL patient showed at least one immunodominant TCRbeta clonotype, and about half showed multiple immunodominant subclonotypes.

Sequencing input: peripheral blood mononuclear cells. These receptors were obtained from a woman aged 45-59 years with T-cell large granular lymphocyte leukemia. Some clones in this sample may be carry-over from other donors' samples. The age is the age at diagnosis.

This chain joins TRBV25-1 and TRBJ1-2; D not certain. The V end was cut by 3 bases, the J end by 5 bases, with 10 bases between. The CDR3 extends over 13 amino acids. Germline V gene sequence: CDR1 MGHDK, CDR2 SYGVNS. The CDR3 sequence: CASSDTGMYGYTF. CDR3 DNA sequence: TGTGCCAGCAGTGATACCGGGATGTATGGCTACACCTTC.

CDR3: CASGTYRAGGSYEQYF. The DNA of the CDR3 is TGCGCCAGCGGCACATACCGGGCAGGGGGTTCCTACGAGCAGTACTTC. V usage is TRBV5-1 and J usage is TRBJ2-7; 7 bases align to TRBD1. V lost 7 bases, J lost 1 base, and 14 bases stayed unmatched. This CDR3 region has 16 residues. Per the germline V gene, CDR1 is SGHRS and CDR2 is YFSETQ.

The chain has TRBV7-9 and TRBJ2-2; the D is unclear. Deletions cut 1 base from V and 4 bases from J, with 13 bases between. CDR3 size: 16 residues. CDR1 is SEHNR, CDR2 FQNEAQ, per germline (reference sequence). This CDR3 reads CASSLDLVRSTGELFF. In nucleotides, the CDR3 is TGTGCCAGCAGCTTAGATTTAGTCCGGTCCACCGGGGAGCTGTTTTTT.

This clone turned up a few times. As DNA, the CDR3 is TGTGCCAGCAGCGCATCGGACACTTTTAGGACCGGGGAGCTGTTTTTT. This encodes CASSASDTFRTGELFF. V is TRBV9 and J is TRBJ2-2; weak D call: TRBD1 (5 bases). The CDR3 is 16 residues long. V was trimmed by 3 bases and J by 5 bases, leaving 17 bases between them. Germline V gives CDR1 SGDLS, CDR2 YYNGEE.

V usage is TRBV18 and J usage is TRBJ2-7; 8 nucleotides agree with TRBD1. The V segment lost 4 bases and the J segment 6 bases; nucleotides outside the gene matches: 11. Germline V gives CDR1 KGHSH, CDR2 LQKENI. The CDR3 spans 15 residues. The CDR3 loop reads CASSQTDRGDREQYF. DNA for the CDR3: TGTGCCAGCTCACAAACCGACAGGGGAGATCGCGAGCAGTACTTC.

The CDR3 nucleotides read TGTGCCAGCAGCTTAGTTTCAGGGTTGACTGAAGCTTTCTTT. Its protein is CASSLVSGLTEAFF. V and J are TRBV7-9 and TRBJ1-1; the D gene is possibly TRBD1 (5 bases). Germline V lookup: CDR1 SEHNR, CDR2 FQNEAQ (reference sequence). The V gene lost 1 base and the J gene lost 5 bases, with 11 bases spanning the gap. This CDR3 has 14 amino acids.

The rearrangement uses TRBV10-3 and TRBJ1-1, with a tentative D call TRBD1 (5 bases). Germline assignment: CDR1 ENHRY and CDR2 SYGVKD. CDR3 size: 14 residues. Trimming shortened V by 3 bases and J by 0 bases, and 8 bases separated the two germline ends. The CDR3 DNA sequence: TGTGCCATCAGTGACAGGGCGATGAACACTGAAGCTTTCTTT. Protein product: CAISDRAMNTEAFF.

The rearrangement links TRBV7-9 to TRBJ2-5; 7 bases are shared with TRBD2. Trimming removed 0 bases from V and 4 bases from J; junction bases left unmatched: 2. Germline V gene lookup returns CDR1 SEHNR and CDR2 FQNEAQ (reference sequence). The CDR3 runs 14 residues. The CDR3, as DNA: TGTGCCAGCAGCTTAGCGGGAGGGGCAGAGACCCAGTACTTC. It is translated as CASSLAGGAETQYF.

This clone occurred a few times. The V call is TRBV5-1, the J call TRBJ1-1; 9 nucleotides agree with TRBD1. Germline V CDR1 and CDR2: SGHRS, YFSETQ. J was trimmed by 4 bases and V by 0 bases; bases with no gene match: 7. This CDR3 region has 16 residues. As DNA, the CDR3 is TGCGCCAGCAGCTTGGCCACAGGGGGCAGGGGCACTGAAGCTTTCTTT. Amino acids: CASSLATGGRGTEAFF.

This chain connects TRBV19 to TRBJ2-7, with 10 nucleotides matching TRBD2. The CDR3 runs to 17 residues. The junction had 14 bases not matched to a gene; V was cut back by 6 bases and J by 3 bases. CDR1 LNHDA and CDR2 SQIVND come from the germline V gene (reference sequence). The CDR3 DNA sequence: TGTGCCAGTAGCCATCCGGGACTAGCGAGAGAGGGCTACGAGCAGTACTTC. Its translation: CASSHPGLAREGYEQYF.

J is TRBJ2-5 and V is TRBV7-2; TRBD2 agrees at 10 bases. The length of the CDR3 is 17 residues. Losses at the gene ends were 5 bases for V and 4 bases for J; bases not matched to a gene: 13. Germline V gene sequence: CDR1 SGHTA, CDR2 FQGNSA. CDR3 DNA: TGTGCCAGCAGCCCGACCCTCCTAGCGGGAGCGAGAGAGACCCAGTACTTC. Translated: CASSPTLLAGARETQYF.

The chain joins TRBV5-5 to TRBJ2-7; D is possibly TRBD1 (6 bases). Germline assignment: CDR1 SGHKS and CDR2 YYEKEE (reference sequence). The CDR3 is made up of 14 amino acids. Trimming left V 2 bases short and J 0 bases short, with 9 bases between. The chain's CDR3 is CASSLRGNSYEQYF. The CDR3 DNA follows: TGTGCCAGCAGCTTAAGGGGGAACTCCTACGAGCAGTACTTC. The full variable domain, in which reference TRBV5-5 and TRBJ2-7 provide the parts outside the CDR3, is DAGVTQSPTHLIKTRGQQVTLRCSPISGHKSVSWYQQVLGQGPQFIFQYYEKEERGRGNFPDRFSARQFPNYSSELNVNALLLGDSALYLCASSLRGNSYEQYFGPGTRLTVT.

The chain couples TRBV28 to TRBJ1-5, with 8 bases lining up with TRBD1. CDR3 length: 12 residues. The trim removed 11 bases at V and 9 bases at J, leaving 9 bases unmatched. Germline values: CDR1 MDHEN, CDR2 SYDVKM. The CDR3 DNA sequence: TGTGCCGGATCACAGGGGGTTCTGCCCCAGCATTTT. Translation gives CAGSQGVLPQHF.

This clone was detected only a few times. The chain recombines TRBV19 with TRBJ2-1; the D is unclear. The germline CDR1 and CDR2 sequences are LNHDA and SQIVND (reference sequence). The CDR3 covers 15 residues. Between the trimmed V and J ends, which lost 1 base and 1 base, there was a span of 8 bases. For the CDR3, the DNA is TGTGCCAGTAGTATAGGTCGAGGATCCTACAATGAGCAGTTCTTC. This sequence encodes CASSIGRGSYNEQFF.

CDR3 coding DNA: TGTGCCAGCAGCTTAGAAGGGGGATGGACTGAAGCTTTCTTT. It codes for CASSLEGGWTEAFF. The gene calls are TRBV7-9 and TRBJ1-1; tentatively, D is TRBD1 (6 bases). Looked up from germline, CDR1 is SEHNR and CDR2 is FQNEAQ (reference sequence). The CDR3 covers 14 residues. Trimming cost V 1 base and J 5 bases, with 11 bases left between them.